The subject of this entry is one TCR beta chain. Its antigen is as yet unknown. This entry comes from a study of OX40 agonist ivuxolimab in advanced cancers. Broader study findings: The study found that CD8+ T cells averaged more expanded clones than CD4+.

Sequencing used immunoSEQ multiplex PCR; TCRdb keeps in-frame clones, though not all of them. The sample shows 50,000 to 80,000 clones, around 83% of them seen only once. V lost 5 bases, J lost 4 bases, and 14 bases lay in between. This CDR3 has 13 residues. Germline lookup yields CDR1 SQVTM and CDR2 ANQGSEA. The J gene is TRBJ1-2, the V gene TRBV29-1, with D possibly being TRBD1 (6 bases). The sequencing here drew on CD4+ or CD8+ T cells sorted from blood, taken in a trial of the OX40 agonist ivuxolimab. The TCR originated in an adult with an advanced solid tumor such as melanoma, head and neck, liver or kidney cancer. The CDR3 sequence: CSVTDSSLYGYTF. CDR3 nucleotide sequence: TGCAGCGTTACGGACAGTTCTCTCTATGGCTACACCTTC.